This T cell receptor beta chain was recovered during a study of a mutant IDH1 vaccine in newly diagnosed glioma. V trimming: 3 bases; J trimming: 4 bases; junction bases outside the gene matches: 2. CDR1 SGHNT and CDR2 YYREEE come from the germline V gene (reference sequence). The CDR3 is made up of 14 amino acids. Sequencing used immunoSEQ multiplex PCR; TCRdb keeps in-frame clones, though not all of them. This sample has around 85,000 clones, with over 75% found just once. This clone came up once. What it binds is not known. Time point specified: week 23, last vaccination. Each dose of the vaccine consisted of 300 ug of mutant IDH1 20-mer peptide, with topical imiquimod.

This clonotype was sampled from a man younger than 45 with glioma. Some clones in this sample may be carry-over from other donors' samples. The gene calls are TRBV5-4 and TRBJ1-1; 11 bases agree with TRBD1. The sequencing here drew on PBMCs, taken from a glioma patient whose treatment included an IDH1 peptide vaccine. CDR3 sequence reads: CASSWDRGSTEAFF. The CDR3, as DNA: TGTGCCAGCAGCTGGGACAGGGGGAGCACTGAAGCTTTCTTT.